This T cell receptor beta chain was sequenced during a study of CD8 T cells in Susac syndrome. The CDR3 is 15 amino acids. V shed 3 bases and J shed 4 bases, with 16 bases lying between them. Random hexamers primed reverse transcription of 0.5 to 1 ug RNA. TCR beta CDR3 was amplified by immunoSEQ multiplex PCR. This amplification extended across 54 Vbeta and 13 Jbeta segments. One entry per CDR3 protein results from TCRdb running MiXCR on the immunoSEQ multiplex PCR reads. The sample records some 100,000 distinct CDR3 sequences, roughly 95% being singletons. What was sequenced was CD4+ T cells from PBMCs. V usage is TRBV12-3 or TRBV12-4 and J usage is TRBJ2-7; tentative D call: TRBD1 (5 bases). The TCR sequence derives from a human donor in good health. The CDR3 region is CASSLGQGPGYEQYF. DNA for the CDR3: TGTGCCAGCAGTTTGGGGCAGGGTCCAGGTTACGAGCAGTACTTC.